This entry describes one T cell receptor beta chain. This sample stems from a study of cytomegalovirus exposure and HLA in healthy donors. Generated by immunoSEQ multiplex PCR, the TCRdb table keeps only in-frame clones and is missing some. The repertoire holds around 200,000 clones, with 88% as singletons. The length of the CDR3 is 14 residues. J lost 1 base, V lost 2 bases, and 0 bases had no gene match. Germline loops: CDR1 MDHEN, CDR2 SYDVKM. The V gene is TRBV28, the J gene TRBJ1-1; 8 nucleotides agree with TRBD1. The sample consisted of PBMCs. This TCR was sampled from a woman aged 18-29 years in good health and CMV-seronegative. The DNA for the CDR3 is TGTGCCAGCAGTTTAGGGACAGGGAACACTGAAGCTTTCTTT. This encodes CASSLGTGNTEAFF. Full variable domain (remainder filled in from reference TRBV28 and TRBJ1-1): DVKVTQSSRYLVKRTGEKVFLECVQDMDHENMFWYRQDPGLGLRLIYFSYDVKMKEKGDIPEGYSVSREKKERFSLILESASTNQTSMYLCASSLGTGNTEAFFGQGTRLTVV.